The clone carrying this T cell receptor beta chain was observed a few times. Its antigen is still unknown. TCRdb itself ran the RT-PCR reads through MiXCR, one entry per CDR3 protein. The profile shows 650,000 to 800,000 distinct CDR3 sequences, under 20% of them singletons. The data were obtained in a study of response to subunit inactivated influenza vaccine. Study observations and caveats: It was the authors' suggestion that each seasonal influenza vaccination recruits few new T cells.

The length of the CDR3 is 14 residues. Between the trimmed V and J ends, which lost 0 bases and 0 bases, there was a span of 9 bases. Germline assignment: CDR1 GTSNPN and CDR2 SVGIG (reference sequence). The chain uses TRBV30 and TRBJ2-7; D gene uncertain. Source: PBMCs from blood, taken 5 days after vaccination. This sequence was found in a man aged 45-60 years who received an inactivated influenza vaccine. The CDR3 DNA reads as TGTGCCTGGAGTGTACCAGAGAGCTCCTACGAGCAGTACTTC. It encodes CAWSVPESSYEQYF.